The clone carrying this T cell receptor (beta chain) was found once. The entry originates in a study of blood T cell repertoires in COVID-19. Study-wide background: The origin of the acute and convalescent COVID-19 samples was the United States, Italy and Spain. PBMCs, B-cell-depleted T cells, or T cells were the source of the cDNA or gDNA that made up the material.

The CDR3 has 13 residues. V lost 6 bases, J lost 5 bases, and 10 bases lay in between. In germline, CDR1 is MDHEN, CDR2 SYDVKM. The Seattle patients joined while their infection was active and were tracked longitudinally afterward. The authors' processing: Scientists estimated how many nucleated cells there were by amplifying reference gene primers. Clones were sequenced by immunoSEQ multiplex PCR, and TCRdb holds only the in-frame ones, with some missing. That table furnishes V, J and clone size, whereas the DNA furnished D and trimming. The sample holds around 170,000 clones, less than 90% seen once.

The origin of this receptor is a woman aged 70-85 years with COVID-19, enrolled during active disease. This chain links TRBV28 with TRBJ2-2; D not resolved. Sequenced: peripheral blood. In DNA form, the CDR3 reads TGTGCCAGCAGCATGGAGAAGACCGGGGAGCTGTTTTTT. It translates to CASSMEKTGELFF.